Sequencing of this T cell receptor beta chain was carried out in a study of response to subunit inactivated influenza vaccine. This clonotype turned up a few times. Its matching antigen is unknown. Study-level points and caveats: Few new T cells, the authors suggested, are recruited by each seasonal influenza vaccination.

The CDR3 is made up of 14 amino acids. Trimming stripped 0 bases from V and 0 bases from J, with 5 bases between. The germline gives CDR1 WSHSY, CDR2 SAAADI. A single record per CDR3 protein comes from TCRdb applying MiXCR to the RT-PCR reads. The table records 650,000 to 700,000 distinct CDR3 sequences, 15% to 17% of them present only once. The chain joins TRBV10-2 to TRBJ1-1, with D unresolved. The sequences come from PBMCs from blood, collected 11 to 12 days after vaccination. The receptor was isolated from a man aged 45-65 years who received an inactivated influenza vaccine. DNA of the CDR3: TGCGCCAGCAGTGAGTCAGGGTTGAACACTGAAGCTTTCTTT. Protein product: CASSESGLNTEAFF.